This T cell receptor beta chain was profiled in a study of blood T cells in healthy people across ages. Study-wide results and limits: With naive T cell percentage, TCR beta diversity showed a strong correlation.

It was with a sample-barcoded 5' primer and a J-beta primer mix that a second PCR of about 6 to 12 cycles was run. Each CDR3 protein gets one entry after TCRdb re-called the 5' RACE reads with MiXCR. Altogether approximately 580,000 distinct CDR3 sequences are present, about 24% being singletons, with the ten largest covering 7.5% to 9%. In the case of this clonotype: Its matching antigen is unknown. One end of the junction varies from germline; a read error may be responsible.

This CDR3 is built from 15 residues. CDR1 MRHNA and CDR2 SNTAGT come from the germline V gene. These records were also assigned to another study, of T cells of mothers and their children. That work contributes: Samples were provided by three healthy Caucasian mothers and their six children. The authors added sample barcodes and 2-4 random nucleotides using the M1S primer of the second PCR. Mothers yielded over 8 million CDR3 reads, children several million each.

The clonotype was recovered from a boy aged 5-17 years in good health. This chain links TRBV6-4 with TRBJ2-3, with 12 positions matching TRBD1. Sequenced input: blood. CDR3 in DNA: TGTGCCAGCAGTGAGGGGACAGGGGGCGCAGATACGCGGTATTTT. Its protein product is CASSEGTGGADTRYF.